What follows are 23 T cell receptor beta chains derived from one specimen sequenced in a study of resident and recirculating memory T cells in vitiligo. Data came from immunoSEQ multiplex PCR; TCRdb stores just in-frame clones and leaves some out. Among some 70,000 clones, just over 90% were seen once, and the ten largest hold less than 5.5%. Sequencing used blood. These TCRs come from a male donor with vitiligo.

The chain recombines TRBV11-3 with TRBJ2-2, with D tentatively TRBD1 (6 bases). The CDR3 is 14 amino acids. Germline lookup yields CDR1 SGHNT and CDR2 YENEEA. V lost 5 bases and J 1 base, leaving 8 bases between the germline ends. CDR3 sequence: CASSQTGNTGELFF. The CDR3 DNA sequence: TGTGCCAGCAGCCAGACAGGGAACACCGGGGAGCTGTTTTTT.

J is TRBJ1-2 and V is TRBV28; unclear D gene. The length of the CDR3 is 15 residues. V was shortened by 1 base and J by 8 bases, with 17 bases between the two germline ends. CDR1 is MDHEN, CDR2 SYDVKM, per germline. CDR3 nucleotide sequence: TGTGCCAGCAGTTTATTGTTCGGGAAAGATGGCGGCTACACCTTC. Translating it yields CASSLLFGKDGGYTF.

The V gene is TRBV6-6, the J gene TRBJ2-7; weak D call: TRBD2 (5 bases). Trimming removed 3 bases from V and 4 bases from J, with 10 bases in between. In germline, CDR1 is MNHNY, CDR2 SVGAGI (reference sequence). This CDR3 has 13 residues. The CDR3, as DNA: TGTGCCAGCAGTTATCTTGAGGGATACGAGCAGTACTTC. Translation: CASSYLEGYEQYF.

This sequence joins TRBV5-6 and TRBJ1-6, with 7 bases identical to TRBD1. There are 16 residues in the CDR3. The V segment lost 1 base and the J segment 9 bases; nucleotides outside the gene matches: 10. Per the germline V gene, CDR1 is SGHDT and CDR2 is YYEEEE. The CDR3 spells CASSLRVPRGTSPLHF. The CDR3 DNA follows: TGTGCCAGCAGCTTGAGAGTACCCAGGGGGACTTCACCCCTCCACTTT.

The V gene is TRBV11-2, the J gene TRBJ1-3; 10 bases fit TRBD1. The CDR3 has 13 residues. Germline values: CDR1 SGHAT, CDR2 FQNNGV. With V trimmed by 6 bases and J by 7 bases, 3 bases remained unmatched. CDR3 amino acids: CASRRTGGNTIYF. Here the CDR3 DNA reads TGTGCCAGCAGGAGGACAGGGGGGAACACCATATATTTT.

This chain uses TRBV5-1 with TRBJ2-5; 10 bases fit TRBD1. The J call may not be correct, given that the DNA end is closer to TRBJ2-7. The CDR3 length is 17 residues. Per germline, CDR1 SGHRS and CDR2 YFSETQ. CDR3 coding DNA: TGCGCCAGCAGCTTGGCCGGGGGACAGGGGTGGACCTACGAGCAGTACTTC. Amino acids: CASSLAGGQGWTYEQYF.

The V gene is TRBV7-9, the J gene TRBJ2-5; no firm D call. The V and J ends lost 5 bases and 5 bases respectively, with 6 bases between them. The CDR3 contains 11 residues. Germline lookup yields CDR1 SEHNR and CDR2 FQNEAQ (reference sequence). CDR3: CASSPRETQYF. The DNA for the CDR3 is TGTGCCAGCAGCCCTAGGGAGACCCAGTACTTC.

The chain recombines TRBV30 with TRBJ1-6; 7 bases are shared with TRBD1. The CDR3 loop spans 14 amino acids. Losses at the gene ends were 2 bases for V and 7 bases for J; bases not matched to a gene: 5. Germline V gene sequence: CDR1 GTSNPN, CDR2 SVGIG (reference sequence). The CDR3 DNA reads as TGTGCCTGGAGTTTCCGGGACAGAAATTCACCCCTCCACTTT. Encoded protein: CAWSFRDRNSPLHF.

Written as DNA, the CDR3 is TGTGCCAGCAGGTTACAGGGCGGAGAGACCCAGTACTTC. This encodes CASRLQGGETQYF. The J gene is TRBJ2-5, the V gene TRBV27; a possible D gene is TRBD1 (6 bases). The CDR3 sequence is 13 residues long. Trimming took off 6 bases at V and 4 bases at J, with 12 bases between the two ends. Germline V gene sequence: CDR1 MNHEY, CDR2 SMNVEV (reference sequence).

The count of this clone is one. This rearrangement joins TRBV19 to TRBJ2-5; TRBD2 agrees at 8 bases. J gave up 7 bases and V 3 bases, and 13 bases lay outside the gene matches. There are 16 residues in the CDR3. Germline CDR1 is LNHDA and CDR2 is SQIVND (reference sequence). CDR3 amino acids: CASSMATGLSGGTQYF. The CDR3 bases are TGTGCCAGTAGTATGGCCACAGGGCTGAGCGGGGGGACCCAGTACTTC.

This chain joins TRBV5-1 and TRBJ2-5, with D perhaps matching TRBD1 (6 bases). Germline V gene lookup returns CDR1 SGHRS and CDR2 YFSETQ. Between the trimmed V and J ends, which lost 1 base and 3 bases, there was a span of 13 bases. There are 15 residues in the CDR3. CDR3 nucleotides: TGCGCCAGCAGCTTGTTGGCGCGACAGGAAGAGACCCAGTACTTC. This gives the protein CASSLLARQEETQYF. Filled out from reference TRBV5-1 and TRBJ2-5, the complete variable domain reads KAGVTQTPRYLIKTRGQQVTLSCSPISGHRSVSWYQQTPGQGLQFLFEYFSETQRNKGNFPGRFSGRQFSNSRSEMNVSTLELGDSALYLCASSLLARQEETQYFGPGTRLLVL.

This clone was recorded once. V gene TRBV10-1 combines with J gene TRBJ1-6; perhaps TRBD1 as D (5 bases). The V and J ends lost 3 bases and 10 bases respectively, with 13 bases between them. This CDR3 has 14 amino acids. Germline CDR1 WNHNN, CDR2 SYGVQD (reference sequence). CDR3 residues: CASSDPSKGSPLHF. In DNA, the CDR3 is TGCGCCAGCAGTGATCCCTCTAAGGGGTCACCCCTCCACTTT.

This clone appeared once. J is TRBJ1-1 and V is TRBV7-9, with D hard to call. The germline V gene encodes CDR1 SEHNR and CDR2 FQNEAQ (reference sequence). The germline V and J ends were trimmed by 5 bases and 2 bases, with 9 bases remaining between them. The CDR3 spans 13 residues. CDR3 protein: CASSRRSNTEAFF. The DNA for the CDR3 is TGTGCCAGCAGCCGGAGGAGTAACACTGAAGCTTTCTTT.

CDR3 residues: CASSPYGGESSPLHF. The DNA for the CDR3 is TGTGCCAGCTCACCATATGGAGGAGAGAGTTCACCCCTCCACTTT. The chain uses TRBV18 and TRBJ1-6; D gene unclear. The V gene lost 2 bases and the J gene lost 9 bases, with 14 bases spanning the gap. Germline V gene lookup returns CDR1 KGHSH and CDR2 LQKENI. The CDR3 is 15 residues long.

The CDR3 region has the DNA TGTGCCAGCAGCCGGAGGGACGATTACGAGCAGTACTTC. Translated: CASSRRDDYEQYF. The rearrangement joins TRBV7-2 to TRBJ2-7, with D possibly being TRBD2 (6 bases). This CDR3 spans 13 amino acids. Germline lookup yields CDR1 SGHTA and CDR2 FQGNSA. Trimming left V 5 bases short and J 4 bases short, with 12 bases between.

The rearrangement joins TRBV4-3 to TRBJ1-3, with D tentatively TRBD1 (6 bases). CDR1 LGHNA and CDR2 YSLEER come from the germline V gene. The CDR3 is made up of 14 amino acids. The V end was cut by 6 bases, the J end by 2 bases, with 11 bases between. In nucleotides, the CDR3 is TGCGCCAGCAGTAGGGGGTTGACTGGAAACACCATATATTTT. Amino acids: CASSRGLTGNTIYF.

The chain combines TRBV7-2 with TRBJ2-4; no reliable D call. In germline, CDR1 is SGHTA, CDR2 FQGNSA. The V end lost 1 base, the J end lost 14 bases, and 9 bases lay between the germline ends. The CDR3 runs to 11 residues. CDR3 coding DNA: TGTGCCAGCAGCTTAGTCTCACAGAAGTACTTC. Its protein product is CASSLVSQKYF.

The chain carries TRBV5-6 and TRBJ1-1; D ambiguous. Trimming pared 6 bases from V and 7 bases from J, leaving 19 bases between. Germline-derived CDR1 and CDR2 are SGHDT and YYEEEE. This CDR3 is 14 amino acids long. CDR3 coding DNA: TGTGCCAGCAACATCAATTCTATGGAGGGTGAAGCTTTCTTT. Protein product: CASNINSMEGEAFF.

This clone has just one count. This rearrangement joins TRBV7-2 to TRBJ2-3; 12 nucleotides line up with TRBD2. The CDR3 spans 19 residues. Trimming took 5 bases from V and 5 from J; bases not matched to a gene: 17. Germline CDR1 and CDR2: SGHTA and FQGNSA. CDR3 residues: CASSNTGTSGSTNIDTQYF. In DNA, the CDR3 is TGTGCCAGCAGCAACACCGGGACTAGCGGGTCCACTAATATAGATACGCAGTATTTT.

This chain links TRBV5-1 with TRBJ1-6; no definite D call. Germline V gives CDR1 SGHRS, CDR2 YFSETQ. V gave up 4 bases and J gave up 3 bases, with 11 bases separating them. This CDR3 has 15 residues. CDR3 protein: CASSPEADYNSPLHF. The CDR3 region has the DNA TGCGCCAGCAGCCCAGAGGCAGACTATAATTCACCCCTCCACTTT.

V is TRBV18 and J is TRBJ2-7; tentative D call: TRBD2 (5 bases). Germline V CDR1 and CDR2: KGHSH, LQKENI. CDR3 length: 14 residues. Trimming took 2 bases from V and 2 from J, leaving 10 bases between them. CDR3 residues: CASSPSIGTYEQYF. The CDR3 DNA reads as TGTGCCAGCTCACCATCGATCGGGACCTACGAGCAGTACTTC.

This sequence joins TRBV19 and TRBJ2-5; weak D call: TRBD2 (6 bases). Trimming cost V 3 bases and J 1 base, with 9 bases left between them. Germline V gives CDR1 LNHDA, CDR2 SQIVND (reference sequence). The CDR3 contains 14 residues. This chain's CDR3 is CASSIVGGQETQYF. In DNA form, the CDR3 reads TGTGCCAGTAGTATCGTCGGGGGCCAAGAGACCCAGTACTTC.

The gene calls are TRBV11-2 and TRBJ1-2, with D hard to call. V lost 7 bases, J lost 6 bases, and 12 bases lay in between. Germline CDR1 reads SGHAT; CDR2 reads FQNNGV. The CDR3 length is 12 residues. CDR3 sequence (DNA): TGTGCCAGCACCTTCAGGTGGAATGGCTACACCTTC. Its translation is CASTFRWNGYTF. The whole variable domain, remainder taken from reference TRBV11-2 and TRBJ1-2, is EAGVAQSPRYKIIEKRQSVAFWCNPISGHATLYWYQQILGQGPKLLIQFQNNGVVDDSQLPKDRFSAERLKGVDSTLKIQPAKLEDSAVYLCASTFRWNGYTFGSGTRLTVV.